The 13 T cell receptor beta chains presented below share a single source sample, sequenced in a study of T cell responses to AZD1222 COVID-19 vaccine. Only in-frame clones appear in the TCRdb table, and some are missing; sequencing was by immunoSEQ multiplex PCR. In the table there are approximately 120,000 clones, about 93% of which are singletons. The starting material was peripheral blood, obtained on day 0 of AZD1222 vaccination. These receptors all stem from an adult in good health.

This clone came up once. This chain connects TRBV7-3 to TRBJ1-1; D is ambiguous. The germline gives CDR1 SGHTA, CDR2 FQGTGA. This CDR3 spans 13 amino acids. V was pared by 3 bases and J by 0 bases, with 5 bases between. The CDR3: CASSFDLNTEAFF. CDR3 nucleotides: TGTGCCAGCAGCTTTGACTTGAACACTGAAGCTTTCTTT.

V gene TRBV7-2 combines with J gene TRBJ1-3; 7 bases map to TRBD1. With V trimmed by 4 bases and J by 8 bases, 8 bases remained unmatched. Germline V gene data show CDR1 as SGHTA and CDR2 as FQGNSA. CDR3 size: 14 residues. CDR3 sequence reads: CASSSRQGSDTIYF. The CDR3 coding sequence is TGTGCCAGCAGCTCTAGACAGGGCTCGGACACCATATATTTT.

Here the CDR3 reads CASSPTQGASGYTF. The DNA for the CDR3 is TGTGCCAGCAGCCCAACACAGGGGGCGTCTGGCTACACCTTC. V gene TRBV7-3 combines with J gene TRBJ1-2; 9 nucleotides match TRBD1. Unmatched junction bases numbered 8, after V lost 5 bases and J lost 7 bases. The CDR3 has 14 amino acids. Germline CDR1 is SGHTA and CDR2 is FQGTGA. Variable domain in full (rest from reference TRBV7-3 and TRBJ1-2): GAGVSQTPSNKVTEKGKYVELRCDPISGHTALYWYRQSLGQGPEFLIYFQGTGAADDSGLPNDRFFAVRPEGSVSTLKIQRTERGDSAVYLCASSPTQGASGYTFGSGTRLTVV.

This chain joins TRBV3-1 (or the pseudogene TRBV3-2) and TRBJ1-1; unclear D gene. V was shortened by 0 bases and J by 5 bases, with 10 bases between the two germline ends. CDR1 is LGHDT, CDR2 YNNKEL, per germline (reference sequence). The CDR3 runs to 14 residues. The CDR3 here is CASSQDSQWTEAFF. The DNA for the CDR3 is TGTGCCAGCAGCCAAGATTCACAGTGGACTGAAGCTTTCTTT.

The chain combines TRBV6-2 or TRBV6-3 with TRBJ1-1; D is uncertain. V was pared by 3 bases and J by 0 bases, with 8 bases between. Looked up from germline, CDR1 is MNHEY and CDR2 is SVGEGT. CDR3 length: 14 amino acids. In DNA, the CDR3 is TGTGCCAGCAGTTATCGGTCCTTGAACACTGAAGCTTTCTTT. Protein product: CASSYRSLNTEAFF.

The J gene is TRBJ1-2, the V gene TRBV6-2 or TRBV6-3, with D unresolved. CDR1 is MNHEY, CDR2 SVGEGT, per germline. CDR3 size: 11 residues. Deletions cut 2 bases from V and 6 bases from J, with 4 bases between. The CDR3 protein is CASSYLHGYTF. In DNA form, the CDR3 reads TGTGCCAGCAGTTACCTGCATGGCTACACCTTC.

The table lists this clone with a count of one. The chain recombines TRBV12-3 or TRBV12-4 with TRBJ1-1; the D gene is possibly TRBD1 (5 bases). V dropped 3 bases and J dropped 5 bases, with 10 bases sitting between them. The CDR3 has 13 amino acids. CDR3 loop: CASSFQGRTEAFF. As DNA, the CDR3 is TGTGCCAGCAGTTTCCAGGGTAGGACTGAAGCTTTCTTT.

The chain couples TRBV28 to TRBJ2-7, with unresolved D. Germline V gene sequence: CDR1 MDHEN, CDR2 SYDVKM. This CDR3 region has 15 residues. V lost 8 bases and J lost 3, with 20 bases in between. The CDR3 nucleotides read TGTGCCAGCGGCGCGGCTTTCGGCAAAGGCTACGAGCAGTACTTC. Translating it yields CASGAAFGKGYEQYF. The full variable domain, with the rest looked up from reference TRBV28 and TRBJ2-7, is DVKVTQSSRYLVKRTGEKVFLECVQDMDHENMFWYRQDPGLGLRLIYFSYDVKMKEKGDIPEGYSVSREKKERFSLILESASTNQTSMYLCASGAAFGKGYEQYFGPGTRLTVT.

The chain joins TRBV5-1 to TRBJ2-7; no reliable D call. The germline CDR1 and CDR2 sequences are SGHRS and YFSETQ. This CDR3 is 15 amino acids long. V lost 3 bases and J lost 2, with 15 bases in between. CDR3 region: CASSSKGIEAYEQYF. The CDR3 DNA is TGCGCCAGCAGCTCGAAGGGAATTGAGGCCTACGAGCAGTACTTC.

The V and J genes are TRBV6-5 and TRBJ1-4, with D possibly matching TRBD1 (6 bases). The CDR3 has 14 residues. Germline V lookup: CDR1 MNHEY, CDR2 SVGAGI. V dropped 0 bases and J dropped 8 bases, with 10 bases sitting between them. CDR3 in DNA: TGTGCCAGCAGTTACTCGAGAAGGGGGGAAAAACTGTTTTTT. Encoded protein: CASSYSRRGEKLFF.

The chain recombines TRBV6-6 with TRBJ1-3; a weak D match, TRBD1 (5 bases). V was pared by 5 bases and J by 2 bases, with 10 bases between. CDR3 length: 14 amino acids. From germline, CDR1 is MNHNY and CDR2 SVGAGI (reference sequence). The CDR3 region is CASSPGGPGNTIYF. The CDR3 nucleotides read TGTGCCAGCAGTCCGGGGGGACCTGGAAACACCATATATTTT.

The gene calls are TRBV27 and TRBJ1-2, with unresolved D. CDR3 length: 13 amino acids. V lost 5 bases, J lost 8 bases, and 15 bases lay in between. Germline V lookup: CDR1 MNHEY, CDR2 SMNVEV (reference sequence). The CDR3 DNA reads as TGTGCCAGCAGTCCATACATGGTAGGCGGCTACACCTTC. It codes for CASSPYMVGGYTF.

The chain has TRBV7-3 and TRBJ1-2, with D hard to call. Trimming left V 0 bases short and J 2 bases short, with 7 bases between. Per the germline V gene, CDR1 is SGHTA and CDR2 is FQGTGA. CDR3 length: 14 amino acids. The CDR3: CASSLTGSNYGYTF. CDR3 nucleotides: TGTGCCAGCAGCTTAACTGGCAGCAACTATGGCTACACCTTC.